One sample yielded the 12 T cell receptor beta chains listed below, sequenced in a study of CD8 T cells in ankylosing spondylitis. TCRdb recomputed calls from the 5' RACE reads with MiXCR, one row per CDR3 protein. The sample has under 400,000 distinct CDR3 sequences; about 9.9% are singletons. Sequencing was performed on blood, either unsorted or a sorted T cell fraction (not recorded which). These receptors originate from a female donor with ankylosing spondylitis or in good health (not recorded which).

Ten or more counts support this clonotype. The CDR3 DNA is TGCAGTGCCCTGGACAGCACAGATACGCAGTATTTT. Translating gives CSALDSTDTQYF. This chain joins TRBV20-1 and TRBJ2-3; D remains unclear. CDR3 size: 12 residues. Trimming shortened V by 6 bases and J by 0 bases, and 7 bases separated the two germline ends. CDR1 and CDR2 (germline): DFQATT, SNEGSKA (reference sequence).

As DNA, the CDR3 is TGTGCCAGCTTTTGGGATGGGGGCACCGGGGAGCTGTTTTTT. It translates to CASFWDGGTGELFF. The J gene is TRBJ2-2, the V gene TRBV2; D is perhaps TRBD1 or TRBD2 (5 bases each). V was shortened by 8 bases and J by 4 bases, with 14 bases between the two germline ends. The germline V gene has CDR1 SNHLY and CDR2 FYNNEI. This CDR3 has 14 amino acids.

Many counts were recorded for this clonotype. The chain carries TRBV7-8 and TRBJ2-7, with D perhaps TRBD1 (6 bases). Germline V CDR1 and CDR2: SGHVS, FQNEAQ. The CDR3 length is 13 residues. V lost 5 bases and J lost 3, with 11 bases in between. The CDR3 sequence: CASSPQGNYEQYF. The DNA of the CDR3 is TGTGCCAGCAGCCCACAGGGAAACTACGAGCAGTACTTC.

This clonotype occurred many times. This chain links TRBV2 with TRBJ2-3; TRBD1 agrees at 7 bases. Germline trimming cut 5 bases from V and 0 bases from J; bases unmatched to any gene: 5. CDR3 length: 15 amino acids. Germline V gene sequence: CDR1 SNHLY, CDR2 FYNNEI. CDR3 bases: TGTGCCAGCAGTACCGGGACAGCAAGCACAGATACGCAGTATTTT. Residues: CASSTGTASTDTQYF.

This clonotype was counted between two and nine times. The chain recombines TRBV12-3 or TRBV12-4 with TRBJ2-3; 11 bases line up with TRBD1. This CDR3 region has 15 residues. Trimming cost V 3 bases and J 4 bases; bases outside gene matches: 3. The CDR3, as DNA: TGTGCCAGCAGTTTCCCGGGACAGGGGGCAGATACGCAGTATTTT. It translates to CASSFPGQGADTQYF.

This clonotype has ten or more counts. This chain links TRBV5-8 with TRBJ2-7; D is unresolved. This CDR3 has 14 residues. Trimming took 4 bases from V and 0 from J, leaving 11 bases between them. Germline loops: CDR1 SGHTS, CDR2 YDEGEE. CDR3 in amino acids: CASSIYTSSYEQYF. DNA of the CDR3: TGTGCCAGCAGCATCTACACGAGCTCCTACGAGCAGTACTTC.

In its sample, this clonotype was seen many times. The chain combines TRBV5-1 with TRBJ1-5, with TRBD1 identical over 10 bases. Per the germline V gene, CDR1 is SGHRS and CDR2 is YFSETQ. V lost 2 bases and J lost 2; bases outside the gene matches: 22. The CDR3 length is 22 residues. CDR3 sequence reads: CASSLDPGFPRDRGRGNQPQHF. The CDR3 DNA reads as TGCGCCAGCAGCTTAGATCCCGGATTCCCCCGGGACAGGGGAAGGGGCAATCAGCCCCAGCATTTT.

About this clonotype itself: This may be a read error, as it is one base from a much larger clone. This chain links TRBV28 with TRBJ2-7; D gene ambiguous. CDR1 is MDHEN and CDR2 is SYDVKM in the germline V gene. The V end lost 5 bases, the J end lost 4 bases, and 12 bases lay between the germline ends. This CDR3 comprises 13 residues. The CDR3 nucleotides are TGTGCCAGCAGTCGAACAGTGGTTTACGAGCAGTACTTC. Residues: CASSRTVVYEQYF.

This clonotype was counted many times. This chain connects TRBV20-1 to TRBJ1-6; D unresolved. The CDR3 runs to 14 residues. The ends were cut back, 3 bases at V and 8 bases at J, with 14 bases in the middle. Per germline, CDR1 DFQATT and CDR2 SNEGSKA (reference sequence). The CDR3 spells CSASRPSGDSPLHF. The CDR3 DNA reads TGCAGTGCTAGTCGGCCATCCGGGGATTCACCCCTCCACTTT.

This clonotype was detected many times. In DNA, the CDR3 is TGTGCCAGCAGCGCTCGACAGGGAACCTCTTCCTACGAGCAGTACTTC. Encoded protein: CASSARQGTSSYEQYF. The chain employs TRBV9 and TRBJ2-7, with 7 bases matching TRBD1. Germline CDR1 reads SGDLS; CDR2 reads YYNGEE. This CDR3 has 16 residues. The V gene end was trimmed by 3 bases and the J gene end by 1 base; junction bases not matched to a gene: 10.

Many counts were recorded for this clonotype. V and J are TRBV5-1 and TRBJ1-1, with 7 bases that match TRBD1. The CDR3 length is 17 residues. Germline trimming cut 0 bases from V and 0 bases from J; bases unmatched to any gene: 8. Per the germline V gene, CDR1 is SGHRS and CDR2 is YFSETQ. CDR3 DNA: TGCGCCAGCAGCTTGGCGGGGACAGAAGAACTGAACACTGAAGCTTTCTTT. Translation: CASSLAGTEELNTEAFF.

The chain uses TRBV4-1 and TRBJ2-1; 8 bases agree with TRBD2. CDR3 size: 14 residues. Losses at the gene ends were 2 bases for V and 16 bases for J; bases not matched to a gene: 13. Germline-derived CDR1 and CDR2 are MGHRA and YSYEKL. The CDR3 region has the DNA TGCGCCAGCAGCCAATCTCTCGCCGGGAGGGTTGAATTCTTC. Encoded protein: CASSQSLAGRVEFF.